This entry concerns a single T cell receptor beta chain. This specimen belongs to a study of blood T cell repertoires in COVID-19. As for the study in general: Samples taken during acute and convalescent COVID-19 were collected in the United States, Italy and Spain.

J was trimmed by 7 bases and V by 0 bases; bases with no gene match: 11. Germline values: CDR1 MNHEY, CDR2 SVGEGT. The CDR3 length is 17 residues. Some clones are missing from TCRdb's copy, which holds only in-frame ones; the method was immunoSEQ multiplex PCR. This table holds 250,000 or so clones, more than 75% found once. Sequenced: peripheral blood. This receptor was identified in a woman in her 40s who had recovered from COVID-19. J is TRBJ2-1 and V is TRBV6-2 or TRBV6-3, with 8 positions matching TRBD2. In DNA form, the CDR3 reads TGTGCCAGCAGTTACTCCGCGGGAGGAAACTGGGGGAATGAGCAGTTCTTC. It translates to CASSYSAGGNWGNEQFF.